This T cell receptor (beta chain) was captured by sequencing in a study of T cells in Graves' hyperthyroidism and ophthalmopathy (dated by TCRdb to between 2018 and 2021). Study-wide context: To identify distinguishing TCR V-J signatures, a discovery cohort of about 95 patients was used, comprising roughly 45 with Graves' ophthalmopathy and around 60 with stable Graves' hyperthyroidism. Thyroid tissue and blood T-cell repertoires from more than five Graves' hyperthyroidism patients were also compared in the study. Following sampling, methimazole starting at 30 mg daily was given to hyperthyroidism patients, and high-dose intravenous methylprednisolone was given to ophthalmopathy patients. The 100 discovery patients were divided at random into training and test sets in a 7:3 ratio. The paper describes TCR Vbeta CDR3 sequencing of fewer than 150 peripheral blood samples, made up of 43 ophthalmopathy patients, some 76 hyperthyroidism patients and 17 progressor patients. An independent validation cohort of some 18 hyperthyroidism patients and 17 patients who later progressed to ophthalmopathy tested prospective prediction of ophthalmopathy. Overall study results and their limits: Blood samples also contained most of the expanded thyroid clonotypes (frequency above 0.001), which suggests that blood repertoires may reflect thyroid immune responses. In validation, progression to ophthalmopathy was predicted by the model with 70.59% sensitivity and under 85% specificity, a median of around 6.5 months before onset. In cross-validation, a model built on a 13 V-J signature told ophthalmopathy apart from stable hyperthyroidism with 85% to 90% sensitivity and 81% to 82% specificity, and in testing the same model reached 80%/75%. No statistical method was used to fix the sample size in advance, and group allocation was not hidden from the investigators.

Stable Graves' hyperthyroidism was defined as the absence of progression to ophthalmopathy over 18 months of follow-up. Hyperthyroidism patients were newly diagnosed, had a disease duration of under 2 months, and were aged 18 to 65 years. Any patient with an uncontrolled infection, another autoimmune disease, pregnancy or lactation was excluded. Diagnoses were based on clinical symptoms, serum thyroxine and TRAb, thyroid ultrasound and orbital computed tomography. Total RNA was extracted using Trizol reagent, and RNA quality was assessed on an Agilent 2100 Bioanalyzer. TCR beta CDR3 regions were amplified from RNA transcripts. A first-round RT-PCR of the TCR CDR3 used the HTBI primer set with the Qiagen OneStep RT-PCR kit. Libraries were constructed in a second round of multiplex PCR, after which size selection and purification were carried out. Sequencing of the libraries was done on an Illumina HiSeq2000 using paired-end 100 bp reads. The authors' pipeline ran thus. SOAPnuke was used to process the raw data, throwing out any read that contained adapters or uncalled bases, had a mean Phred below 15, or lacked an exact constant-primer or identifier match. High-quality paired reads were merged with COPE v1.2.5, and unique nucleotide sequences were defined as clonotypes. MiTCR v1.1 was used to align the clonotypes against IMGT TRBV, TRBD and TRBJ reference segments. Only V-J combinations with frequency above 0.0001, covering 99% to 99.2% of repertoires, were analysed. A TCS score was defined as the ratio between F50 (clonal expansion) and ExV (chaos), using BLOSUM62-based TCRdist between CDR3 peptides within each V-J. Welch's t-statistics and random forest reduced just over 500 V-J features to 10 to 15, which were used in a naive Bayes classifier (R e1071). Thyroid-blood repertoire similarity was quantified with the Morisita-Horn index. In TCRdb, the public reads were trimmed at Q25 with fastp and aligned with MiXCR, with productive beta chains retained. Rows are unified per CDR3 protein, each entry keeping the most common DNA and genes. These V and J calls originate from TCRdb's pipeline instead of the authors' own analysis. The sample has fewer than 750,000 distinct CDR3 sequences on record, just over 45% of them singletons. The ten largest account for around 7.7% of the sample.

In its sample, this clonotype was seen many times. The specificity of this receptor is unknown. Base qualities are not at hand, and no much larger clone is one base apart. Sequencing was done on a sample of peripheral blood or thyroid tissue (not recorded which). This sequence originates from a woman younger than 35 with Graves' hyperthyroidism.

The CDR3 amino acid sequence is: CASSLVSGVTEAFF. The DNA sequence is as follows: TGTGCCAGCAGCTTAGTATCAGGGGTCACTGAAGCTTTCTTT. The sequence joins TRBV7-2 to TRBJ1-1; the D gene is perhaps TRBD1, on 6 matching bases. The CDR3 runs 14 residues from the cysteine to the phenylalanine. Kept here is only the CDR3 DNA, which spans 42 bases and is read in frame from base 1. V and J lose 1 base and 4 bases, and a span of 10 bases separates them. The CDR1 and CDR2 encoded by the germline V gene are SGHTA and FQGNSA.